This TCR beta chain derives from a study of blood T cell repertoires in COVID-19. In the study overall: Samples of COVID-19 (acute and convalescent) were obtained from the United States, Italy and Spain. The analysed material was cDNA or gDNA that came from T cells, B-cell-depleted T cells, or PBMCs.

This clone was found a few times. As originally analysed: Quantification of nucleated cells was approximated via reference gene primer amplification. Some clones are missing from TCRdb's copy, which holds only in-frame ones; the method was immunoSEQ multiplex PCR. The DNA was the basis for D and trimming; V, J and clone size are from that table. The sample comprises tens of thousands of clones, around 85% of which are singletons, and 5% to 5.5% rests with the top ten. Sequences were obtained from peripheral blood. The receptor was isolated from a man aged 65 to 79 with acute or convalescent COVID-19.

Here the CDR3 DNA reads TGTGCCAGCGCGGATGCCCCGACAGTCGGTGAGCAGTTCTTC. As protein: CASADAPTVGEQFF. V is TRBV6-5 and J is TRBJ2-1, with a weak D call TRBD1 (5 bases). Germline CDR1 and CDR2: MNHEY and SVGAGI. This CDR3 region has 14 residues. Trimming pared 8 bases from V and 9 bases from J, leaving 20 bases between.